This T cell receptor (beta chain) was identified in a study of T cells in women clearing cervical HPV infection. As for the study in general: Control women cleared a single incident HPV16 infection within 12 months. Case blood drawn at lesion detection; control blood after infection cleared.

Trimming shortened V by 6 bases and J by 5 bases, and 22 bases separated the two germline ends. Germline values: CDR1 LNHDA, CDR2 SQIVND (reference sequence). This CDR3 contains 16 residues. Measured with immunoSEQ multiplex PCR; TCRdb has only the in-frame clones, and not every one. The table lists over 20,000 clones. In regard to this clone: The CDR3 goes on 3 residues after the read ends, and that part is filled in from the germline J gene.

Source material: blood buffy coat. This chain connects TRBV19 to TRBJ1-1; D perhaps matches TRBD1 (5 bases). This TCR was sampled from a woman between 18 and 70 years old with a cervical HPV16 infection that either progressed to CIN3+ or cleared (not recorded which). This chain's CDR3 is CASRTTAFLGETEAFF. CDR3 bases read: TGTGCCAGTAGAACTACGGCGTTTCTAGGGGAAACTGAA.